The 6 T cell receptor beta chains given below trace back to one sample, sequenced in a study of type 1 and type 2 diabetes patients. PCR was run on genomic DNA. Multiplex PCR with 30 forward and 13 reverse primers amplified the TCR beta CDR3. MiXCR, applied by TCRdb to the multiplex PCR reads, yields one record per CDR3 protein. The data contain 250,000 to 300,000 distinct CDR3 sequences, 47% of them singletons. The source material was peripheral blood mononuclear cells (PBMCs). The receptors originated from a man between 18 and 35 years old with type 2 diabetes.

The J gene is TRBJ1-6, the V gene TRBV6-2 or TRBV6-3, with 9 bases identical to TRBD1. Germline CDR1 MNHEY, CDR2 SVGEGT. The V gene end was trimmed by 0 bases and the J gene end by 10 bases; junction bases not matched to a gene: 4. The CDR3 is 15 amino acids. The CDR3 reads CASSYSGTGSSPLHF. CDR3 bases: TGTGCCAGCAGTTACTCCGGGACAGGGAGCTCACCCCTCCACTTT.

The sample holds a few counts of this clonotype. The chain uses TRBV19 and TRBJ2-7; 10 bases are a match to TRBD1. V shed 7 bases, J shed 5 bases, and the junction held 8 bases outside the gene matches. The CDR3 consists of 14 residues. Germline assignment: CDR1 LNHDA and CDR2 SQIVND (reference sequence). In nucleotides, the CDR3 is TGTGCCAGTACCCGACAGGGGGCGCAGAACGAGCAGTACTTC. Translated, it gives CASTRQGAQNEQYF.

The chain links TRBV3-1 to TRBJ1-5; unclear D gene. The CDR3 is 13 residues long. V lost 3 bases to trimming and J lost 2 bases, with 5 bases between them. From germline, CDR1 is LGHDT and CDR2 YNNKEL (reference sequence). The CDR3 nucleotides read TGTGCCAGCAGCCACTATGGCAATCAGCCCCAGCATTTT. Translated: CASSHYGNQPQHF.

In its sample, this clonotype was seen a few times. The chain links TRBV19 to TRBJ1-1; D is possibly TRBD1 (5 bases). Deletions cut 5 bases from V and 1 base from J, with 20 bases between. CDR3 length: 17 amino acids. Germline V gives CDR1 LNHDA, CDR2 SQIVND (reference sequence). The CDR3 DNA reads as TGTGCCAGTAGTCCCCCTTTGGGGGAAGGGAGGAACACTGAAGCTTTCTTT. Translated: CASSPPLGEGRNTEAFF. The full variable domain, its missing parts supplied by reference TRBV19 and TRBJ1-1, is DGGITQSPKYLFRKEGQNVTLSCEQNLNHDAMYWYRQDPGQGLRLIYYSQIVNDFQKGDIAEGYSVSREKKESFPLTVTSAQKNPTAFYLCASSPPLGEGRNTEAFFGQGTRLTVV.

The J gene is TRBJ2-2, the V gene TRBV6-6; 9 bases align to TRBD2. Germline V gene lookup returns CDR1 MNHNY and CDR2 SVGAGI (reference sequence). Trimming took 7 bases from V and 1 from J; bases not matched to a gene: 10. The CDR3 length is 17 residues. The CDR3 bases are TGTGCCAGCACCGGGACTAGCCGAGTCTGGAACACCGGGGAGCTGTTTTTT. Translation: CASTGTSRVWNTGELFF.

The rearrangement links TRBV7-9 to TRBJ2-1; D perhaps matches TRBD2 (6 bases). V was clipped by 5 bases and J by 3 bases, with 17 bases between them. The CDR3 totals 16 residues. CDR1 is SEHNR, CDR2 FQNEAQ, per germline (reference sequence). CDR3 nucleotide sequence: TGTGCCAGCAGCCCCATGCCGGGACTCTACTACAATGAGCAGTTCTTC. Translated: CASSPMPGLYYNEQFF. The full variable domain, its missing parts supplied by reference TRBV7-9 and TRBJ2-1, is DTGVSQNPRHKITKRGQNVTFRCDPISEHNRLYWYRQTLGQGPEFLTYFQNEAQLEKSRLLSDRFSAERPKGSFSTLEIQRTEQGDSAMYLCASSPMPGLYYNEQFFGPGTRLTVL.